The rows below give T cell receptor beta chains drawn from one sample of a study of blood T cell repertoires in COVID-19. TCRdb's table, derived via immunoSEQ multiplex PCR, lists solely in-frame clones and lacks some. This sample has under 200,000 clones; 88% occur once, and the top ten carry around 6%. The sequencing input was peripheral blood. Receptor source: a man aged 35-49 years with active or convalescent COVID-19. CDR3s include the opening cysteine and the closing phenylalanine or tryptophan. Fields, in order: clone size, V gene, D gene, J gene, CDR3 protein, CDR3 DNA. D genes are given only for firm matches. For some rows the clone size is stated as once, few or many, or as a class when expanded; others skip it.

-	TRBV6-4	TRBD1	TRBJ1-1	CASSDRDREGNTEAFF	TGTGCCAGCAGTGACCGGGACAGGGAAGGGAACACTGAAGCTTTCTTT
-	TRBV19	-	TRBJ1-1	CASSMAGVNEAFF	TGTGCCAGTAGTATGGCAGGGGTGAATGAAGCTTTCTTT
-	TRBV12-3/TRBV12-4	-	TRBJ1-1	CASSFIVAEAFF	TGTGCCAGCAGTTTTATAGTCGCTGAAGCTTTCTTT
-	TRBV7-2	TRBD2	TRBJ2-7	CASSLLGLAGGYEQYF	TGTGCCAGCAGCTTACTGGGACTAGCGGGAGGCTACGAGCAGTACTTC
once	TRBV28	TRBD2	TRBJ2-1	CASSFGLAGGDNEQFF	TGTGCCAGCAGTTTCGGACTAGCGGGGGGGGATAATGAGCAGTTCTTC
-	TRBV25-1	-	TRBJ1-1	CASSGVGPLTEAFF	TGTGCCAGCAGCGGGGTTGGGCCGCTCACTGAAGCTTTCTTT
once	TRBV2	-	TRBJ2-7	CASSVQGTYEQYF	TGTGCCAGCAGTGTCCAGGGGACCTACGAGCAGTACTTC
-	TRBV28	-	TRBJ1-5	CASSFQDIGNQPQHF	TGTGCCAGCAGTTTTCAGGATATCGGCAATCAGCCCCAGCATTTT
once	TRBV27	TRBD1	TRBJ1-2	CASSFSPVLTGNGYTF	TGTGCCAGCAGTTTTTCCCCCGTATTGACAGGGAATGGCTACACCTTC
-	TRBV7-7	TRBD2	TRBJ2-3	CASSVTSGGTDTQYF	TGTGCCAGCAGCGTGACTAGCGGGGGCACAGATACGCAGTATTTT
-	TRBV5-6	-	TRBJ2-3	CASSLKGLSVDTQYF	TGTGCCAGCAGCTTGAAGGGACTGAGTGTGGATACGCAGTATTTT
-	TRBV28	-	TRBJ2-7	CASSLSEGQSEYEQYF	TGTGCCAGCAGTTTATCGGAGGGACAGAGTGAATACGAGCAGTACTTC
-	TRBV29-1	-	TRBJ1-5	CSAFTGNQPQHF	TGCAGCGCCTTTACAGGGAATCAGCCCCAGCATTTT
-	TRBV28	-	TRBJ1-2	CASSSFFLLTNYGYTF	TGTGCCAGCAGTTCTTTTTTTCTACTAACTAACTATGGCTACACCTTC
-	TRBV24-1	TRBD1	TRBJ2-7	CATSDLEGAIYYEQYF	TGTGCCACCAGTGATTTGGAGGGGGCGATCTACTACGAGCAGTACTTC
-	TRBV6-2/TRBV6-3	TRBD2	TRBJ2-1	CASSYSRLAGGLNNEQFF	TGTGCCAGCAGTTACAGTCGGCTAGCGGGGGGTCTAAACAATGAGCAGTTCTTC
-	TRBV7-2	-	TRBJ1-1	CASSPLGGVSEAFF	TGTGCCAGCAGTCCTTTGGGGGGGGTGTCTGAAGCTTTCTTT
-	TRBV6-6	TRBD1	TRBJ2-1	CASSPGQGSFYNEQFF	TGTGCCAGCAGTCCGGGACAGGGGAGTTTCTACAATGAGCAGTTCTTC
once	TRBV27	-	TRBJ2-6	CASSSPGVSGANVLTF	TGTGCCAGCAGCTCCCCAGGGGTCTCTGGGGCCAACGTCCTGACTTTC
-	TRBV2	-	TRBJ1-6	CASSEAREVARNSPLHF	TGTGCCAGCAGTGAAGCGCGCGAGGTGGCGCGGAATTCACCCCTCCACTTT
-	TRBV6-7	TRBD1	TRBJ1-1	CASSVQGAPIDTEAFF	TGTGCCAGCAGTGTACAGGGGGCCCCAATAGACACTGAAGCTTTCTTT
-	TRBV20-1	-	TRBJ1-2	CSASDTAANYGYTF	TGCAGTGCTAGTGACACCGCAGCTAACTATGGCTACACCTTC
few	TRBV6-2/TRBV6-3	TRBD1	TRBJ1-3	CASSRIQGAGGNTIYF	TGTGCCAGCAGTCGAATACAGGGGGCTGGTGGAAACACCATATATTTT